What follows describes a single T cell receptor (beta chain). This specimen comes from a study of response to subunit inactivated influenza vaccine. TCRdb ran MiXCR on the RT-PCR reads and lists one entry per CDR3 protein. The table includes some 550,000 distinct CDR3 sequences, around a quarter detected once. V lost 3 bases and J 0 bases, leaving 8 bases between the germline ends. Germline V gene lookup returns CDR1 DFQATT and CDR2 SNEGSKA (reference sequence). The CDR3 is made up of 13 amino acids. These data were also filed under a second study, of T cells expressing NK-cell markers. This second report adds: Libraries used 5'RACE template switching adding universal primer site and UMIs. Serological testing identified seven of the eight sequenced donors as HCMV-seropositive and one as seronegative. CD8+ T cells in over five donors included dominant NKG2C+ clonotypes at about 1.0-7.0%.

Here the sequenced sample was CD4+ T cells sorted from PBMCs, taken less than 13 days after vaccination. The origin of this receptor is a man over 45 who received an inactivated influenza vaccine. V usage is TRBV20-1 and J usage is TRBJ1-1, with D perhaps matching TRBD1 (5 bases). DNA for the CDR3: TGCAGTGCTAGGAGACAGATGAACACTGAAGCTTTCTTT. It codes for CSARRQMNTEAFF.